Sequencing of this T cell receptor beta chain was carried out in a study of OX40 agonist ivuxolimab in advanced cancers. About the research overall: It was ivuxolimab, an agonistic anti-OX40 (CD134) antibody, that patients were treated with. Age averaged around 60 years (range about 23 to 85), and just over 80% were male.

The assay was immunoSEQ multiplex PCR, and TCRdb's table has in-frame clones only and misses some. The sample has some 50,000 clones; 70% to 90% are singletons. Germline V lookup: CDR1 LNHNV, CDR2 YYDKDF (reference sequence). This CDR3 has 16 residues. The ends lost 5 bases at V and 3 bases at J; junction bases unmatched: 11. This clone appeared a single time. This clonotype originated in an adult with an advanced solid tumor such as melanoma, head and neck, liver or kidney cancer. This sequence joins TRBV15 and TRBJ2-7, with TRBD1 matching over 9 bases. Sequences were derived from CD4+ or CD8+ T cells sorted from blood, sampled in a trial of the OX40 agonist ivuxolimab. This CDR3 reads CATSLRGTGLNYEQYF. The DNA for the CDR3 is TGTGCCACCAGCCTAAGGGGGACAGGGTTAAACTACGAGCAGTACTTC.